This T cell receptor beta chain originates from a study of blood T cell repertoires in COVID-19. Study as a whole: T cells, B-cell-depleted T cells, or PBMCs provided the cDNA or gDNA that served as material.

Original processing notes: Amplifying reference gene primers gave estimates of nucleated cell counts. Produced via immunoSEQ multiplex PCR; TCRdb's table is partial and in-frame only. V and J calls and clone size are copied from that table; D and trimming were computed from the DNA. The data show 180,000 or so clones, with about nine tenths seen just once and around 1.5% held by the top ten. This CDR3 comprises 14 residues. V shed 0 bases, J shed 6 bases, and the junction held 5 bases outside the gene matches. CDR1 is SGHNT and CDR2 is YYREEE in the germline V gene (reference sequence). The sequencing sample was made of peripheral blood. J is TRBJ1-2 and V is TRBV5-4; 7 nucleotides align to TRBD1. The clonotype was recovered from a man aged 18 to 30 with active or convalescent COVID-19. The CDR3 loop is CASSLEQGRNGYTF. The CDR3 bases are TGTGCCAGCAGCTTGGAACAGGGGAGGAATGGCTACACCTTC. Together with reference TRBV5-4 and TRBJ1-2, the CDR3 gives the full variable domain: ETGVTQSPTHLIKTRGQQVTLRCSSQSGHNTVSWYQQALGQGPQFIFQYYREEENGRGNFPPRFSGLQFPNYSSELNVNALELDDSALYLCASSLEQGRNGYTFGSGTRLTVV.